This T cell receptor (beta chain) stems from a study of blood T cells in healthy people across ages (dated by TCRdb to about 2015). For context, the study as a whole: Template switching captured roughly one uniquely barcoded TCR beta cDNA molecule per two T cells in model experiments. Age-related changes in TCR beta repertoire diversity were measured in the study by deep sequencing normalized with unique cDNA molecular identifiers. Four age groups were formed from the donors: young (average roughly 15 years), middle-aged (approximately 42), aged (62) and long-lived (more than 75). To avoid experimental bias, donors of different ages were distributed randomly across sequencing lanes. The study analyzed two additional independent replicas of 1 million unique cDNA reads from the same blood draw for two donors, one aged 18 to 29 and one aged 80 or older. General findings and caveats noted by the study authors: Conclusive comparison of naive and antigen-experienced compartments was prevented by the profiling of bulk unsorted PBMCs. Observed TCR beta diversity per million T cells fell roughly linearly with age, and a significant reduction was already apparent by age around 39. There was a strong correlation between observed TCR beta diversity and the percentage of naive T cells measured by flow cytometry. Total diversity estimates from one million sequenced T cells were considered lower bounds and underestimates. Compared with the aged group, more naive CD4+ T cells, fewer expanded clones and increased TCR diversity were shown by the long-lived group, suggesting age selection. The CMV infection status of donors was not known, potentially confounding age-related changes in expanded clonotypes.

The roughly 39 donors, aged 6 to 90 years, were systemically healthy Caucasian individuals from Russia. Approximately 10 milliliters of peripheral blood were collected from each donor into EDTA-treated Vacutainer tubes. PBMCs were isolated by Ficoll-Paque density-gradient centrifugation, with at least 6.5 million obtained per sample. Trizol reagent was used to extract total RNA from PBMCs, with at least 5 micrograms per sample. Naive CD45RAhigh/CD27high T cell percentages were measured by flow cytometry on a PBMC aliquot from every donor. The CDR3 runs 15 amino acids, cysteine and phenylalanine included. The kept DNA is CDR3 alone, 45 bases in frame from the first base. Based on the germline V gene, the CDR1 and CDR2 sequences are SGHDN and FVKESK. The junction carries 15 bases between V and J, which are trimmed by 4 bases and 4 bases respectively. This clonotype was counted at least ten times. There is no known antigen for this receptor. Per-base quality was not reported, and no clone a single base away is much larger than it.

The method behind the library was 5' RACE. TCRdb shows the sequencer as Illumina HiSeq 2500. A second PCR of roughly 7 to 12 cycles was performed with a sample-barcoded 5' primer and a J-beta primer mix. A template-switch 5' adaptor carrying 12 random nucleotides introduced a unique molecular identifier onto each TCR beta cDNA molecule. Each sample yielded at least 2.5 million CDR3-containing paired-end reads. First-strand cDNA synthesis was performed from all RNA using the Mint cDNA synthesis kit, with priming by a TRBC-specific oligonucleotide. Following uracil-DNA glycosylase treatment, a first 18-cycle PCR with universal primers M1SS and BC2_uni_R was performed on all cDNA. The original methods were these. Each sample was normalized by randomly selecting 1 million high-quality reads, each carrying a distinct molecular identifier. Instead of being binned into consensus sequences, reads with shared molecular identifiers were discarded. MiTCR, with a Q25 quality threshold and the strictest error-elimination algorithm, was used for CDR3 identification, clonotype clustering and error correction. A nonparametric unseen species model with Euler transformation was used to estimate a lower bound on total TCR beta diversity. The public reads were reanalyzed by TCRdb: fastp trimming at Q25, MiXCR alignment, in-frame beta chains only. Every entry covers one CDR3 protein and lists the most common genes and DNA from its rows. The V and J calls here are based on TCRdb, not the publication. The sample table lists about 810,000 distinct CDR3 sequences, about 34% of them with a count of one. The ten largest clones add up to 10% to 15% of the sample.

The origin of this receptor is a man aged 18 to 30 in good health. The specimen sequenced was blood. Here the chain combines TRBV14 and TRBJ2-3, with TRBD2 perhaps the D gene, on 6 matching bases. At the DNA level, the sequence is TGTGCCAGCAGCCCTCTGGACTATCGTCCAGATACGCAGTATTTT. It translates to CASSPLDYRPDTQYF.